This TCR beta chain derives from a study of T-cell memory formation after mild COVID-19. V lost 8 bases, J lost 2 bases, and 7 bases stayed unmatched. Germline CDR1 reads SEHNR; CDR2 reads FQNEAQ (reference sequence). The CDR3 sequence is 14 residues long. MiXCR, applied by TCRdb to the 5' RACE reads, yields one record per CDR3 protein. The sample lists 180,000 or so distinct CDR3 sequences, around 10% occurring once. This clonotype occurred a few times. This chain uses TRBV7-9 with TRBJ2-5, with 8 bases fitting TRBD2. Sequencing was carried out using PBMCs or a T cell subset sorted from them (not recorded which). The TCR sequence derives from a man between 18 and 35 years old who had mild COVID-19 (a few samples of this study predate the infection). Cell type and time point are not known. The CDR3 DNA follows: TGTGCCAGCCAGTTCGCTAGCGGGCAAGAGACCCAGTACTTC. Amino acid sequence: CASQFASGQETQYF.